A single T cell receptor beta chain is shown here with its context. Its antigen has not been determined. Nothing much larger sits one base from this clone, and base qualities are not available. The cysteine opens and the phenylalanine closes a CDR3 of 15 amino acids. CDR3 DNA is the only sequence kept; it has 45 bases, read in frame from the first base. According to the germline V gene (reference sequence), CDR1 reads SSHAT and CDR2 reads FNYEAQ. V and J lose 3 bases and 2 bases, and a span of 13 bases separates them. TCRbeta CDR3 regions were amplified from genomic DNA by means of the immunoSEQ Assay, a bias-controlled multiplex PCR. The original methods were these. Within the assay, amplification of reference gene primers was used to estimate how many nucleated cells each sample contained. Sequence reads were collapsed and filtered to measure the absolute abundance of every unique TCRbeta CDR3 rearrangement. For each sample, productive Simpson clonality was calculated by taking the square root of Simpson's diversity index across productive rearrangements. Imported from immuneACCESS, the table was reduced by TCRdb to in-frame sequences with V and J called. These copies leave out some clones; in studies compared against another copy, an unresolved V gene accounts for under half, and the cause of the remainder is not known. For V, J and clone size, that table is used; D and trimming come from the DNA. The sample table shows 170,000 or so clones, and about 75% are seen once. The ten largest account for about 26% of the sample.

The data were obtained in a study of blood T cell repertoires in COVID-19 (TCRdb year 2020). In terms of the full investigation: Samples from collaborators originated in the United States, Italy and Spain and spanned both the acute and convalescent phases of COVID-19. Sample metadata almost always included a de-identified subject ID, COVID-19 status, age in years and sex. Deeply sampled blood TCRbeta repertoires from subjects exposed to, actively infected with, or recovered from COVID-19 were included in the dataset. Where available, HLA class I and class II types were taken from metadata supplied by the sample provider and were not determined by assay-based typing. A freely available public database, intended as a resource for researchers studying the immune response to SARS-CoV-2, is where the repertoires were released. The samples were drawn from the first 160 participants of the ongoing ImmuneRACE study and from over 950 subjects provided by 6 global collaborators. The prospective study material was composed of cDNA or gDNA derived from T cells, B-cell-depleted T cells, or PBMCs. Beyond this particular receptor, the publication reports: The quantity of clinical and demographic metadata differed by source and by participant and was supplied without curation.

The collaborating institutions used their own protocols to collect whole blood in K2EDTA tubes. For TCRbeta analysis, collaborators shipped samples in one of three forms: frozen whole blood, isolated PBMCs, or DNA extracted from either of those sample types. The sample comprised peripheral blood. The source of this sequence is a woman in her 70s with acute or convalescent COVID-19. The chain is assembled from TRBV7-7 and TRBJ2-5; D gene: possibly TRBD2, on 6 matching bases. CDR3 loop: CASSLTGVRQETQYF. The bases are TGTGCCAGCAGCTTGACGGGAGTGCGGCAAGAGACCCAGTACTTC.